The 9 T cell receptor beta chains presented below share a single source sample, sequenced in a study of CD4 T cells in relation to SARS-CoV-2 and coronaviruses. CD4+ T cells from unexposed donors were obtained before the COVID-19 pandemic (2011-2018). Isolation of CD4+ T cells took place after less than twelve days in culture. Produced via immunoSEQ multiplex PCR; TCRdb's table is partial and in-frame only. The table has approximately 16,000 clones, 76% seen once. These receptors have no known antigen. Sequencing was performed on CD4+ T cells from PBMCs, cultured in vitro. The receptors come from a human donor in good health.

The V gene is TRBV5-4, the J gene TRBJ1-6; 7 bases map to TRBD1. The V and J ends lost 2 bases and 7 bases, in that order; junction bases with no gene match: 9. Germline CDR1 SGHNT, CDR2 YYREEE (reference sequence). CDR3 length: 16 residues. CDR3 nucleotide sequence: TGTGCCAGCAGCTTCCGCTCGACAGGGTTCAATTCACCCCTCCACTTT. It is translated as CASSFRSTGFNSPLHF.

The chain couples TRBV18 to TRBJ1-3, with D possibly being TRBD1 (5 bases). V lost 1 base to trimming and J lost 0 bases, with 13 bases between them. The CDR3 extends over 17 amino acids. Germline CDR1 KGHSH, CDR2 LQKENI. CDR3 DNA: TGTGCCAGCTCACCACAGACAGTGGGGAACTCTGGAAACACCATATATTTT. This gives the protein CASSPQTVGNSGNTIYF.

The chain recombines TRBV7-9 with TRBJ1-3, with D unclear. V lost 6 bases, J lost 4 bases, and 7 bases lay in between. This CDR3 spans 12 amino acids. The V gene's germline CDR1 is SEHNR and CDR2 FQNEAQ (reference sequence). The CDR3 DNA reads as TGTGCCAGCAGAGGGTGGGGAAACACCATATATTTT. It yields the protein CASRGWGNTIYF.

The chain carries TRBV7-3 and TRBJ2-3, with D perhaps matching TRBD1 (5 bases). Trimming removed 5 bases at V and 4 bases at J, with 13 bases between. Germline CDR1 is SGHTA and CDR2 is FQGTGA. The length of the CDR3 is 14 residues. CDR3 sequence (DNA): TGTGCCAGCAGCACAGGCAGGTCTGCAGATACGCAGTATTTT. It yields the protein CASSTGRSADTQYF.

In this sample, this clone turned up once. This chain connects TRBV20-1 to TRBJ1-4; D gene unclear. CDR1 and CDR2 from the germline V gene are DFQATT and SNEGSKA (reference sequence). V lost 2 bases, J lost 6 bases, and 4 bases lay in between. The length of the CDR3 is 11 residues. CDR3 sequence reads: CSARRYEKLFF. The DNA for the CDR3 is TGCAGTGCTAGAAGATATGAAAAACTGTTTTTT.

The J gene is TRBJ2-1, the V gene TRBV24-1; TRBD2 aligns across 12 bases. Germline CDR1 is KGHDR and CDR2 is SFDVKD. Losses at the gene ends were 1 base for V and 6 bases for J; bases not matched to a gene: 15. CDR3 size: 20 residues. CDR3 residues: CATSDLARSTSGSTGNEQFF. CDR3 DNA sequence: TGTGCCACCAGTGATTTAGCTCGGTCGACTAGCGGGAGTACTGGCAATGAGCAGTTCTTC.

In its sample, this clone was seen once. The chain employs TRBV18 and TRBJ2-5; D remains unclear. Germline V gene lookup returns CDR1 KGHSH and CDR2 LQKENI. This CDR3 comprises 13 residues. V was shortened by 4 bases and J by 2 bases, with 8 bases between the two germline ends. The CDR3 sequence: CASSRGGQETQYF. The CDR3 coding sequence is TGTGCCAGCTCACGTGGCGGACAAGAGACCCAGTACTTC.

V usage is TRBV20-1 and J usage is TRBJ1-2; no clear D gene. V lost 3 bases, J lost 8 bases, and 16 bases lay in between. This CDR3 has 13 residues. CDR1 is DFQATT and CDR2 is SNEGSKA in the germline V gene (reference sequence). The CDR3 DNA reads as TGCAGTGCTAGTACCGAATCGCCGATAGGCTACACCTTC. Its protein product is CSASTESPIGYTF.

The chain combines TRBV7-2 with TRBJ1-1; 8 bases are shared with TRBD1. CDR3 length: 19 residues. Looked up from germline, CDR1 is SGHTA and CDR2 is FQGNSA. V dropped 5 bases and J dropped 4; count of bases not matched to a gene: 21. CDR3 protein: CASSRRAEPGGGFSTEAFF. The DNA of the CDR3 is TGTGCCAGCAGCCGCCGAGCGGAACCAGGGGGCGGTTTTAGCACTGAAGCTTTCTTT.